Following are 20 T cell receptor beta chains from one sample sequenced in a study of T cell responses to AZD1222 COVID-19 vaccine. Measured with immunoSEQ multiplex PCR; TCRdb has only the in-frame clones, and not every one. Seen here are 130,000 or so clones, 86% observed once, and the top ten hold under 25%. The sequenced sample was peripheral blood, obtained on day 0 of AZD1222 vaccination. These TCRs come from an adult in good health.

CDR3 sequence (DNA): TGTGCCAGCACCCCGACCGACGGACGCAATCAGCCCCAGCATTTT. It encodes CASTPTDGRNQPQHF. The rearrangement joins TRBV6-6 to TRBJ1-5; D call uncertain. V dropped 7 bases and J dropped 2 bases, with 15 bases sitting between them. In germline, CDR1 is MNHNY, CDR2 SVGAGI (reference sequence). The CDR3 contains 15 residues.

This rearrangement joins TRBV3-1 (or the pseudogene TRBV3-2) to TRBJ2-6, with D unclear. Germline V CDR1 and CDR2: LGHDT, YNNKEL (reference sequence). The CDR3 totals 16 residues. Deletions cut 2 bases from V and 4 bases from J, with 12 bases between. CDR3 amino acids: CASSQRGTLGANVLTF. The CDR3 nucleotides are TGTGCCAGCAGCCAAAGAGGCACCCTCGGGGCCAACGTCCTGACTTTC.

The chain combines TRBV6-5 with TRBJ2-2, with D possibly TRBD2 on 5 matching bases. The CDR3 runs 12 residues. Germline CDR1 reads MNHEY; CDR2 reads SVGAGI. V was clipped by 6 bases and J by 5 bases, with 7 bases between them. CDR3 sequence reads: CASRTSTGELFF. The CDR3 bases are TGTGCCAGCAGAACTAGTACCGGGGAGCTGTTTTTT.

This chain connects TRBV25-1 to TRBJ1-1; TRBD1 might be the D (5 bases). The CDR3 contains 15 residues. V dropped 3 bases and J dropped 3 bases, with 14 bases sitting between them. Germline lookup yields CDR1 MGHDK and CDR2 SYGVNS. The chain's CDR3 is CASSDSLTGDTEAFF. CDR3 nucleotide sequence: TGTGCCAGCAGTGATTCTCTTACAGGAGACACTGAAGCTTTCTTT.

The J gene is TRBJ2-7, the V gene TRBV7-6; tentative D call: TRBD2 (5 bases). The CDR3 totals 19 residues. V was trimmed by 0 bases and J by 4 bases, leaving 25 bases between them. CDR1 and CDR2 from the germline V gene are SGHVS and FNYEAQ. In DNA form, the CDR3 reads TGTGCCAGCAGCTTAGCGGTTCGGGGTAAAAGGCCTCCTAATTACGAGCAGTACTTC. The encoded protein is CASSLAVRGKRPPNYEQYF.

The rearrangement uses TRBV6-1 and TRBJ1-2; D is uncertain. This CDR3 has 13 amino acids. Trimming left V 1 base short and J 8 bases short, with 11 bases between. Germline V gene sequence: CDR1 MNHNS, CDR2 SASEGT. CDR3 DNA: TGTGCCAGCAGTGAAGAAGGCAGAAACGGCTACACCTTC. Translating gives CASSEEGRNGYTF.

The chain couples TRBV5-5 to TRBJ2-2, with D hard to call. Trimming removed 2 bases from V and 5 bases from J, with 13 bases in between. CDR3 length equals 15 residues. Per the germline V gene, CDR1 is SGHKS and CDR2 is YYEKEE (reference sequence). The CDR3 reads CASSLRAVSTGELFF. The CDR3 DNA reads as TGTGCCAGCAGCTTACGTGCCGTGAGTACCGGGGAGCTGTTTTTT.

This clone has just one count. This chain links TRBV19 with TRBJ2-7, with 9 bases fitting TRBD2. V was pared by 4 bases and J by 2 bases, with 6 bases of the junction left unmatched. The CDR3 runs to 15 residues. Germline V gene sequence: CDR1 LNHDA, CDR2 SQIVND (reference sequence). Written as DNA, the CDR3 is TGTGCCAGTAGTAGACCTGGGACTAGCCCCTACGAGCAGTACTTC. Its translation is CASSRPGTSPYEQYF.

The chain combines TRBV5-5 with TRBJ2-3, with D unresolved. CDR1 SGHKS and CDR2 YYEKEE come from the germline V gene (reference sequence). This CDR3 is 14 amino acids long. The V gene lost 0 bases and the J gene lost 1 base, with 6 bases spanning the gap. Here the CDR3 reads CASSLDWGTDTQYF. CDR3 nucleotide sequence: TGTGCCAGCAGCTTGGACTGGGGCACAGATACGCAGTATTTT.

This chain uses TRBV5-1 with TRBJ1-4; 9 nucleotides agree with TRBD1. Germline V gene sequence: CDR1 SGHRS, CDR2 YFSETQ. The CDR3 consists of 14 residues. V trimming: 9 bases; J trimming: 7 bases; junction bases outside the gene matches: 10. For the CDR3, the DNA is TGCGCCACCAGTACCGACAGGGGGATTGAAAAACTGTTTTTT. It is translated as CATSTDRGIEKLFF.

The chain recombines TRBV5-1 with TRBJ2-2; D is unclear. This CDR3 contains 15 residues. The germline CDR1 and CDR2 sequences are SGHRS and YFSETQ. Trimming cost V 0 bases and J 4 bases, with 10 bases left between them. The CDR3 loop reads CASSLELSGTGELFF. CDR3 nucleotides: TGCGCCAGCAGCTTGGAATTGTCGGGCACCGGGGAGCTGTTTTTT.

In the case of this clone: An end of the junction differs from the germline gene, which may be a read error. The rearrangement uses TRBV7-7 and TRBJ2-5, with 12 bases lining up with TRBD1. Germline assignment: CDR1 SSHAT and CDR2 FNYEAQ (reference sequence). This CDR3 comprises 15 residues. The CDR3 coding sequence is TGTGCTAGCAGCCCGGGACAGGGGGCGGTGGAGACCCAGTACTTC. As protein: CASSPGQGAVETQYF.

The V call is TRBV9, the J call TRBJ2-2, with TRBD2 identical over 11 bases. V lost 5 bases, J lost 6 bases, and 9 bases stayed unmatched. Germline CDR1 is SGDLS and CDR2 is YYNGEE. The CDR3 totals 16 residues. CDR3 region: CASSPVLAGGPGELFF. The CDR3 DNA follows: TGTGCCAGCAGTCCAGTTCTAGCGGGGGGTCCCGGGGAGCTGTTTTTT.

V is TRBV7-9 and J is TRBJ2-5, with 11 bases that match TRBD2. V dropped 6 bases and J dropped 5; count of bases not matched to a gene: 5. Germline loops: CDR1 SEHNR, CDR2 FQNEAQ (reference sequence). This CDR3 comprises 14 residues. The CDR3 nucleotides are TGTGCCAGCAGAATAGCGGGGGGGCCGGAGACCCAGTACTTC. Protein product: CASRIAGGPETQYF.

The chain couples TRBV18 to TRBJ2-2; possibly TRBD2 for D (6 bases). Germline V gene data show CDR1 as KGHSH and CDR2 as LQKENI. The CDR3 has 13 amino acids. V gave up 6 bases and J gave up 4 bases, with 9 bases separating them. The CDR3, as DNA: TGTGCCAGCTCTGGGGGGAGCACCGGGGAGCTGTTTTTT. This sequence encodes CASSGGSTGELFF.

The CDR3 region has the DNA TGTGCCAGTAGTATAGGACGGGAATCACCCCTCCACTTT. Protein sequence: CASSIGRESPLHF. This rearrangement joins TRBV19 to TRBJ1-6, with no clear D. There are 13 residues in the CDR3. Trimming cost V 1 base and J 10 bases, with 8 bases left between them. Germline V gene lookup returns CDR1 LNHDA and CDR2 SQIVND (reference sequence).

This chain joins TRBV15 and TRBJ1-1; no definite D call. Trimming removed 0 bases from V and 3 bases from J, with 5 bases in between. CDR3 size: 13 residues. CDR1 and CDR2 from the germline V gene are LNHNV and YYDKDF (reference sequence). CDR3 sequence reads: CATSRDRYTEAFF. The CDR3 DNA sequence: TGTGCCACCAGCAGAGATCGATACACTGAAGCTTTCTTT.

The CDR3: CASSLRSEPTGELFF. The DNA for the CDR3 is TGTGCCAGCAGTTTAAGGTCAGAACCCACCGGGGAGCTGTTTTTT. V is TRBV27 and J is TRBJ2-2; D ambiguous. V was trimmed by 2 bases and J by 4 bases, leaving 11 bases between them. In germline, CDR1 is MNHEY, CDR2 SMNVEV (reference sequence). There are 15 residues in the CDR3.

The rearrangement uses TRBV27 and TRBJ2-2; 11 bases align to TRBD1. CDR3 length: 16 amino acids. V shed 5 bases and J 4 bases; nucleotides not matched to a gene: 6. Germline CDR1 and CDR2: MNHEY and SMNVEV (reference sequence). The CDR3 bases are TGTGCCAGCAGTCCGCCCGGGACAGGGGGCACCGGGGAGCTGTTTTTT. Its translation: CASSPPGTGGTGELFF.

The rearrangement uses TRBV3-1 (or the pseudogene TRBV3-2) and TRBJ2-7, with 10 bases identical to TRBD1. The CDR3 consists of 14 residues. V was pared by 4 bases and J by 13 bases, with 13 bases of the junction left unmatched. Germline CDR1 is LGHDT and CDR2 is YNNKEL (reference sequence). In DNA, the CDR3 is TGTGCCAGCAGCCTCGGGACAGGGGAAAGTCGATCCTACTTC. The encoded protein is CASSLGTGESRSYF.